This T cell receptor beta chain was recovered during a study of blood T cell repertoires in COVID-19. Study details: There were acute and convalescent COVID-19 samples, and they came from the United States, Italy and Spain. Sources were T cells, B-cell-depleted T cells, or PBMCs; the material itself was cDNA or gDNA.

CDR1 is SEHNR and CDR2 is FQNEAQ in the germline V gene (reference sequence). This CDR3 has 12 amino acids. Trimming cost V 5 bases and J 2 bases, with 7 bases left between them. Authors' data handling: Amplified reference gene primers provided the basis for estimating nucleated cell counts. Repertoires were generated with immunoSEQ multiplex PCR, while TCRdb's copy carries only in-frame clones and drops some. V and J calls and clone size follow that table, whereas D and trimming were derived from the DNA. The sample yields 250,000 to 350,000 clones, around 85% seen once. This clonotype originated in a woman aged 25 to 39 who had recovered from COVID-19. The chain carries TRBV7-9 and TRBJ2-7; no definite D call. The sequencing sample was made of peripheral blood. The DNA of the CDR3 is TGTGCCAGCAGCCTCGCGCCCTACGAGCAGTACTTC. This gives the protein CASSLAPYEQYF. Variable domain in full (rest from reference TRBV7-9 and TRBJ2-7): DTGVSQNPRHKITKRGQNVTFRCDPISEHNRLYWYRQTLGQGPEFLTYFQNEAQLEKSRLLSDRFSAERPKGSFSTLEIQRTEQGDSAMYLCASSLAPYEQYFGPGTRLTVT.